The 15 T cell receptor beta chains presented below share a single source sample, sequenced in a study of neoadjuvant anti-PD-1 for oral cavity cancer. Assay used: immunoSEQ multiplex PCR; TCRdb lists only in-frame clones, some missing. The sample consists of tens of thousands of clones, around 80% of them appearing once. Sample: PBMCs, taken before nivolumab (anti-PD-1) treatment. The receptors derive from a person aged 40-85 years with oral cavity squamous cell carcinoma.

The CDR3 region is CASGLSSWTPNTEAFF. The CDR3 DNA reads as TGTGCCAGCGGGCTTAGTAGTTGGACACCGAACACTGAAGCTTTCTTT. The chain employs TRBV13 and TRBJ1-1; tentative D call: TRBD1 (5 bases). Germline assignment: CDR1 PRHDT and CDR2 FYEKMQ (reference sequence). The CDR3 is 16 residues long. The V end lost 8 bases, the J end lost 1 base, and 20 bases lay between the germline ends.

J is TRBJ2-7 and V is TRBV5-1, with D possibly being TRBD1 or TRBD2 (7 bases each). The CDR3 is 14 amino acids. Per the germline V gene, CDR1 is SGHRS and CDR2 is YFSETQ. Trimming stripped 4 bases from V and 0 bases from J, with 11 bases between. For the CDR3, the DNA is TGCGCCAGCAGCGGGGGGGACAGCTCCTACGAGCAGTACTTC. Protein sequence: CASSGGDSSYEQYF.

V gene TRBV2 combines with J gene TRBJ2-2; D is perhaps TRBD2 (6 bases). Trimming left V 9 bases short and J 6 bases short, with 20 bases between. Per germline, CDR1 SNHLY and CDR2 FYNNEI. The CDR3 spans 15 residues. The CDR3 loop is CARRSSGGLAGELFF. Written as DNA, the CDR3 is TGTGCCAGAAGAAGCTCCGGGGGTTTGGCCGGGGAGCTGTTTTTT. Complete variable domain (other parts from reference TRBV2 and TRBJ2-2): EPEVTQTPSHQVTQMGQEVILRCVPISNHLYFYWYRQILGQKVEFLVSFYNNEISEKSEIFDDQFSVERPDGSNFTLKIRSTKLEDSAMYFCARRSSGGLAGELFFGEGSRLTVL.

The chain links TRBV7-8 to TRBJ2-3, with 12 bases that match TRBD2. The length of the CDR3 is 16 residues. V lost 8 bases and J lost 1; bases outside the gene matches: 7. Per the germline V gene, CDR1 is SGHVS and CDR2 is FQNEAQ. The CDR3 reads CASSTSGGSGTDTQYF. Here the CDR3 DNA reads TGTGCCAGCTCGACTAGCGGGGGATCTGGCACAGATACGCAGTATTTT.

The rearrangement uses TRBV9 and TRBJ2-1; the D gene is possibly TRBD2 (6 bases). The V and J ends lost 5 bases and 9 bases respectively, with 27 bases between them. Germline assignment: CDR1 SGDLS and CDR2 YYNGEE. The CDR3 sequence is 17 residues long. The CDR3 nucleotides are TGTGCCAGCAGTGCCGCTGGGAGTTACAGACTAGTCGGTGAGCAGTTCTTC. Its translation: CASSAAGSYRLVGEQFF. Drawing the rest from reference TRBV9 and TRBJ2-1, the complete variable domain is DSGVTQTPKHLITATGQRVTLRCSPRSGDLSVYWYQQSLDQGLQFLIQYYNGEERAKGNILERFSAQQFPDLHSELNLSSLELGDSALYFCASSAAGSYRLVGEQFFGPGTRLTVL.

This sequence joins TRBV19 and TRBJ1-1; D is ambiguous. CDR1 and CDR2 (germline): LNHDA, SQIVND (reference sequence). V lost 8 bases and J lost 4, with 26 bases in between. The CDR3 covers 17 residues. CDR3 residues: CASWSMRVLEAGTEAFF. The CDR3 DNA reads as TGTGCCAGTTGGTCGATGCGGGTTCTCGAAGCAGGCACTGAAGCTTTCTTT.

V gene TRBV9 combines with J gene TRBJ2-7; D is uncertain. V was shortened by 0 bases and J by 2 bases, with 12 bases between the two germline ends. The CDR3 covers 15 residues. Germline loops: CDR1 SGDLS, CDR2 YYNGEE. CDR3 nucleotides: TGTGCCAGCAGCGTAGGGTCCGAGCCCACCTACGAGCAGTACTTC. It encodes CASSVGSEPTYEQYF.

The rearrangement joins TRBV7-6 to TRBJ2-2; D might be TRBD2 (6 bases). CDR1 is SGHVS, CDR2 FNYEAQ, per germline. The CDR3 spans 16 residues. The V end lost 6 bases, the J end lost 0 bases, and 14 bases lay between the germline ends. The CDR3 bases are TGTGCCAGCAGTCCATACGGGACTGCGAACACCGGGGAGCTGTTTTTT. Its translation is CASSPYGTANTGELFF.

The chain links TRBV6-1 to TRBJ2-7, with a weak D call TRBD1 (5 bases). The length of the CDR3 is 12 residues. V shed 5 bases and J shed 5 bases, with 10 bases lying between them. Germline-derived CDR1 and CDR2 are MNHNS and SASEGT. The CDR3 reads CASSPTGDEQYF. The CDR3 nucleotides are TGTGCCAGCAGTCCTACAGGAGACGAGCAGTACTTC.

This chain connects TRBV7-2 to TRBJ2-7; TRBD1 matches at 10 bases. The germline CDR1 and CDR2 sequences are SGHTA and FQGNSA. Unmatched junction bases numbered 9, after V lost 4 bases and J lost 3 bases. The CDR3 has 16 amino acids. CDR3 in amino acids: CASSSILTGGSYEQYF. CDR3 coding DNA: TGTGCCAGCAGCTCCATCTTGACAGGGGGCAGCTACGAGCAGTACTTC.

Only a few counts were recorded for this clone. The chain couples TRBV5-1 to TRBJ1-4; 8 bases agree with TRBD1. Trimming took 0 bases from V and 10 from J; bases not matched to a gene: 8. The CDR3 length is 15 residues. Germline V CDR1 and CDR2: SGHRS, YFSETQ. This CDR3 reads CASSLARQGYGKLFF. For the CDR3, the DNA is TGCGCCAGCAGCTTGGCTCGACAGGGGTACGGAAAACTGTTTTTT.

V usage is TRBV6-6 and J usage is TRBJ2-5; D gene uncertain. CDR1 is MNHNY, CDR2 SVGAGI, per germline (reference sequence). The length of the CDR3 is 14 residues. V gave up 5 bases and J gave up 2 bases, with 12 bases separating them. This CDR3 is CASSEPYIQETQYF. The CDR3 DNA reads TGTGCCAGCAGTGAGCCCTACATTCAAGAGACCCAGTACTTC.

This CDR3 is CASSLLGSGNTIYF. The CDR3 region has the DNA TGTGCCAGCAGCTTGCTGGGTTCGGGAAACACCATATATTTT. V and J are TRBV5-4 and TRBJ1-3; D call uncertain. The CDR3 loop spans 14 amino acids. CDR1 is SGHNT, CDR2 YYREEE, per germline (reference sequence). V was shortened by 1 base and J by 4 bases, with 9 bases between the two germline ends.

J is TRBJ2-7 and V is TRBV7-9; perhaps TRBD2 as D (6 bases). The V gene lost 7 bases and the J gene lost 1 base, with 23 bases spanning the gap. Germline lookup yields CDR1 SEHNR and CDR2 FQNEAQ (reference sequence). The CDR3 extends over 17 amino acids. CDR3 nucleotides: TGTGCCAGCACCCCAGACCCGGGGAGGAAGGGATCCTACGAGCAGTACTTC. It specifies CASTPDPGRKGSYEQYF.

The chain couples TRBV7-9 to TRBJ1-1; D not certain. The CDR3 is 12 residues long. V dropped 1 base and J dropped 11 bases, with 11 bases sitting between them. Per germline, CDR1 SEHNR and CDR2 FQNEAQ (reference sequence). The CDR3 nucleotides read TGTGCCAGCAGCTTAGAGCGGCCACTGGCTTTCTTT. This encodes CASSLERPLAFF.